The 29 T cell receptor beta chains given below trace back to one sample, sequenced in a study of human T cells and chemical hapten exposure. Time point given: patch test 2, 6 weeks after DPC sensitization. The treatment here: therapeutic diphenylcyclopropenone sensitization with weekly scalp DPC. In TCRdb, the RACE reads were re-called with MiXCR into one record per CDR3 protein. The sample consists of 80,000 to 95,000 distinct CDR3 sequences, 9.5% to 12% of them appearing once. The sample consisted of whole blood, taken in connection with sensitization to the hapten diphenylcyclopropenone (DPC). The source of these receptors is a man aged 40-55 years with alopecia areata. Some clones in this sample may be carry-over from other donors' samples.

The V gene is TRBV5-5, the J gene TRBJ2-7; possibly TRBD1 for D (6 bases). Germline CDR1 reads SGHKS; CDR2 reads YYEKEE (reference sequence). There are 15 residues in the CDR3. V lost 4 bases to trimming and J lost 3 bases, with 17 bases between them. The CDR3: CASSPQGTADYEQYF. The CDR3, as DNA: TGTGCCAGCAGCCCGCAGGGGACGGCCGACTACGAGCAGTACTTC. The full variable domain, with the rest looked up from reference TRBV5-5 and TRBJ2-7, is DAGVTQSPTHLIKTRGQQVTLRCSPISGHKSVSWYQQVLGQGPQFIFQYYEKEERGRGNFPDRFSARQFPNYSSELNVNALLLGDSALYLCASSPQGTADYEQYFGPGTRLTVT.

The chain links TRBV28 to TRBJ2-7; TRBD2 agrees at 8 bases. With 6 bases clipped from V and 7 bases from J, the junction kept 14 bases outside the gene matches. Germline CDR1 and CDR2: MDHEN and SYDVKM. The CDR3 spans 15 residues. The CDR3 nucleotides read TGTGCCAGCAGCTCCACCGGGACTAGAAGCGGGGAGCAGTACTTC. It encodes CASSSTGTRSGEQYF.

This clonotype has more than one count but fewer than ten. The genes are TRBV12-3 or TRBV12-4 and TRBJ2-1; 10 bases map to TRBD2. This CDR3 has 17 amino acids. V was clipped by 5 bases and J by 0 bases; unmatched bases: 7. The CDR3, as DNA: TGTGCCAGCAGTCCGGTTTTAGCGGGAGGCTCCTACAATGAGCAGTTCTTC. Protein sequence: CASSPVLAGGSYNEQFF.

This clonotype occurred many times. The V call is TRBV7-8, the J call TRBJ1-4; no clear D gene. The germline V and J ends were trimmed by 7 bases and 0 bases, with 18 bases remaining between them. Germline loops: CDR1 SGHVS, CDR2 FQNEAQ. The CDR3 consists of 17 residues. CDR3 sequence (DNA): TGTGCCAGCACCCCCTCGTGGGGTCTAACAACTAATGAAAAACTGTTTTTT. It is translated as CASTPSWGLTTNEKLFF. Together with reference TRBV7-8 and TRBJ1-4, the CDR3 gives the full variable domain: GAGVSQSPRYKVAKRGQDVALRCDPISGHVSLFWYQQALGQGPEFLTYFQNEAQLDKSGLPSDRFFAERPEGSVSTLKIQRTQQEDSAVYLCASTPSWGLTTNEKLFFGSGTQLSVL.

This clonotype was detected a few times. The chain joins TRBV6-2 or TRBV6-3 to TRBJ2-2; maybe TRBD1 (6 bases). V lost 8 bases and J lost 4, with 11 bases in between. This CDR3 is 13 amino acids long. Germline CDR1 MNHEY, CDR2 SVGEGT. Written as DNA, the CDR3 is TGTGCCAGCGGAACAGGGTCCACCGGGGAGCTGTTTTTT. Its protein product is CASGTGSTGELFF.

The chain couples TRBV6-2 or TRBV6-3 to TRBJ1-5; 8 bases map to TRBD1. Trimming at V came to 5 bases and at J to 6 bases, leaving 6 bases not matched to a gene. The germline V gene has CDR1 MNHEY and CDR2 SVGEGT. The CDR3 runs 14 residues. Here the CDR3 DNA reads TGTGCCAGCAGTACAGGGGGTCCTGCTCAGCCCCAGCATTTT. Translating gives CASSTGGPAQPQHF.

This clonotype has a handful of counts. The chain uses TRBV29-1 and TRBJ2-1, with TRBD2 as a possible D gene (7 bases). V gave up 8 bases and J gave up 4 bases, with 15 bases separating them. The CDR3 runs to 13 residues. Germline V lookup: CDR1 SQVTM, CDR2 ANQGSEA. The CDR3 protein is CSSGLGGYNEQFF. CDR3 in DNA: TGCAGCTCCGGACTAGGGGGGTACAATGAGCAGTTCTTC.

This clonotype was picked up a small number of times. J is TRBJ2-1 and V is TRBV5-1; the match to TRBD2 covers 12 bases. Germline V lookup: CDR1 SGHRS, CDR2 YFSETQ. V shed 4 bases and J 10 bases; nucleotides not matched to a gene: 9. The CDR3 covers 15 residues. CDR3 sequence: CASSATSGSGWEQFF. In DNA form, the CDR3 reads TGCGCCAGCAGCGCGACTAGCGGGAGTGGGTGGGAGCAGTTCTTC.

This chain uses TRBV5-1 with TRBJ2-6; D remains unclear. The germline V gene encodes CDR1 SGHRS and CDR2 YFSETQ. The CDR3 is 13 amino acids. The V and J ends lost 0 bases and 3 bases respectively, with 1 base between them. CDR3 DNA sequence: TGCGCCAGCAGCTTGGATGGGGCCAACGTCCTGACTTTC. Protein: CASSLDGANVLTF. The entire variable domain, with the rest obtained from reference TRBV5-1 and TRBJ2-6, is as follows: KAGVTQTPRYLIKTRGQQVTLSCSPISGHRSVSWYQQTPGQGLQFLFEYFSETQRNKGNFPGRFSGRQFSNSRSEMNVSTLELGDSALYLCASSLDGANVLTFGAGSRLTVL.

The chain carries TRBV7-2 and TRBJ2-1; D unclear. The CDR3 contains 12 residues. The V end was cut by 5 bases, the J end by 5 bases, with 7 bases between. Germline CDR1 SGHTA, CDR2 FQGNSA. This CDR3 reads CASSPPDNEQFF. Written as DNA, the CDR3 is TGTGCCAGCAGCCCCCCAGACAATGAGCAGTTCTTC.

V usage is TRBV12-3 or TRBV12-4 and J usage is TRBJ1-1; D is unresolved. The germline V and J ends were trimmed by 2 bases and 0 bases, with 10 bases remaining between them. The CDR3 covers 15 residues. The CDR3 region is CASSLKSPMNTEAFF. In DNA, the CDR3 is TGTGCCAGCAGTTTAAAAAGCCCGATGAACACTGAAGCTTTCTTT.

This clonotype turned up a few times. The chain joins TRBV6-1 to TRBJ2-7; 8 bases map to TRBD2. The length of the CDR3 is 16 residues. Germline V CDR1 and CDR2: MNHNS, SASEGT. The V segment lost 3 bases and the J segment 2 bases; nucleotides outside the gene matches: 9. The CDR3 reads CASSELLPGLAYEQYF. Written as DNA, the CDR3 is TGTGCCAGCAGTGAGCTGCTACCGGGACTAGCCTACGAGCAGTACTTC.

This clonotype appeared many times. CDR3 region: CASSLTGGATNEKLFF. CDR3 DNA: TGTGCCAGCAGCTTAACAGGGGGCGCAACTAATGAAAAACTGTTTTTT. The chain links TRBV5-6 to TRBJ1-4; 9 nucleotides agree with TRBD1. V lost 2 bases to trimming and J lost 0 bases; unmatched junction nucleotides: 2. Germline V CDR1 and CDR2: SGHDT, YYEEEE. The CDR3 sequence is 16 residues long. The whole variable domain, filled in from reference TRBV5-6 and TRBJ1-4, reads DAGVTQSPTHLIKTRGQQVTLRCSPKSGHDTVSWYQQALGQGPQFIFQYYEEEERQRGNFPDRFSGHQFPNYSSELNVNALLLGDSALYLCASSLTGGATNEKLFFGSGTQLSVL.

This clonotype was observed a few times. The V gene is TRBV3-1, the J gene TRBJ2-3; TRBD1 matches 12 bases. V dropped 3 bases and J dropped 4; count of bases not matched to a gene: 2. The CDR3 has 15 residues. The germline V gene has CDR1 LGHDT and CDR2 YNNKEL (reference sequence). The CDR3 here is CASSQGQGAADTQYF. CDR3 in DNA: TGTGCCAGCAGCCAGGGACAGGGGGCCGCAGATACGCAGTATTTT.

This clonotype was observed many times. This rearrangement joins TRBV7-8 to TRBJ1-5; 7 bases line up with TRBD1. V lost 5 bases and J lost 2; bases outside the gene matches: 3. This CDR3 has 14 residues. The germline V gene encodes CDR1 SGHVS and CDR2 FQNEAQ. CDR3 in DNA: TGTGCCAGCAGCCAGGGGGACCGCAATCAGCCCCAGCATTTT. Translating it yields CASSQGDRNQPQHF.

This clonotype occurred a few times. The V gene is TRBV12-3 or TRBV12-4, the J gene TRBJ2-3; a weak D match, TRBD1 (5 bases). This CDR3 is built from 15 residues. Trimming took off 8 bases at V and 6 bases at J, with 21 bases between the two ends. In DNA form, the CDR3 reads TGTGCCAGCGGGCCAGGGCGTGGGCTCGCGGATACGCAGTATTTT. Residues: CASGPGRGLADTQYF.

This clonotype was seen at least ten times. The rearrangement links TRBV7-8 to TRBJ1-1; D might be TRBD1 (5 bases). The V end was cut by 4 bases, the J end by 6 bases, with 6 bases between. The CDR3 totals 11 residues. CDR1 is SGHVS and CDR2 is FQNEAQ in the germline V gene. In DNA, the CDR3 is TGTGCCAGCAGCTCCAGGGCTGAAGCTTTCTTT. It codes for CASSSRAEAFF.

The chain has TRBV6-5 and TRBJ2-1, with 10 nucleotides matching TRBD2. CDR1 is MNHEY, CDR2 SVGAGI, per germline. The CDR3 sequence is 13 residues long. The V segment lost 7 bases and the J segment 6 bases; nucleotides outside the gene matches: 3. The CDR3 sequence: CASTASGSNEQFF. The CDR3 bases are TGTGCCAGCACGGCTAGCGGGAGCAATGAGCAGTTCTTC.

This clonotype has at least ten counts. The chain combines TRBV11-3 with TRBJ2-1; D gene unclear. This CDR3 is built from 12 residues. The germline V gene has CDR1 SGHNT and CDR2 YENEEA. Trimming removed 4 bases at V and 8 bases at J, with 9 bases between. The chain's CDR3 is CASSSRPDEQFF. The CDR3, as DNA: TGTGCCAGCAGCTCACGGCCTGATGAGCAGTTCTTC.

This clonotype was seen a few times. The J gene is TRBJ1-6, the V gene TRBV7-6, with TRBD1 as a possible D gene (5 bases). Germline V CDR1 and CDR2: SGHVS, FNYEAQ. The V end lost 1 base, the J end lost 7 bases, and 11 bases lay between the germline ends. This CDR3 is built from 15 residues. CDR3 protein: CASSLEQGRNSPLHF. In DNA, the CDR3 is TGTGCCAGCAGCTTAGAGCAGGGCAGGAATTCACCCCTCCACTTT.

CDR3 sequence (DNA): TGTGCCAGTAGTTTAGGGGCCCCGAACACTGAAGCTTTCTTT. Its protein is CASSLGAPNTEAFF. The chain combines TRBV19 with TRBJ1-1, with D maybe TRBD1 (5 bases). This CDR3 has 14 amino acids. The ends were cut back, 5 bases at V and 1 base at J, with 11 bases in the middle. CDR1 and CDR2 from the germline V gene are LNHDA and SQIVND (reference sequence).

This clonotype came up a few times. The chain links TRBV9 to TRBJ2-1, with D possibly being TRBD1 (7 bases). This CDR3 is built from 17 residues. The ends were cut back, 0 bases at V and 0 bases at J, with 13 bases in the middle. Germline V lookup: CDR1 SGDLS, CDR2 YYNGEE. The CDR3 region has the DNA TGTGCCAGCAGCGTAGATCCAGGGGGGACCTCCTACAATGAGCAGTTCTTC. Encoded protein: CASSVDPGGTSYNEQFF.

There are a few counts of this clonotype. This chain uses TRBV28 with TRBJ1-5; D is perhaps TRBD1 (6 bases). Germline CDR1 reads MDHEN; CDR2 reads SYDVKM. Trimming pared 1 base from V and 6 bases from J, leaving 16 bases between. The CDR3 sequence is 16 residues long. The chain's CDR3 is CASSLLGRGVGQPQHF. The CDR3 coding sequence is TGTGCCAGCAGTTTATTGGGGAGGGGGGTAGGTCAGCCCCAGCATTTT.

This clonotype has only a few counts. The chain joins TRBV7-9 to TRBJ2-2; TRBD1 or TRBD2 may be the D gene (5 bases each). The germline V gene has CDR1 SEHNR and CDR2 FQNEAQ (reference sequence). V gave up 1 base and J gave up 5 bases, with 11 bases separating them. CDR3 length: 15 amino acids. This CDR3 reads CASSLVQGRTGELFF. The CDR3 nucleotides read TGTGCCAGCAGCTTAGTGCAGGGACGGACCGGGGAGCTGTTTTTT.

This clonotype was seen many times. This chain joins TRBV20-1 and TRBJ1-1, with a possible D match to TRBD1 (6 bases). The germline gives CDR1 DFQATT, CDR2 SNEGSKA (reference sequence). The CDR3 sequence is 16 residues long. V was shortened by 0 bases and J by 3 bases, with 17 bases between the two germline ends. The CDR3 here is CSARDVRQAAHTEAFF. The CDR3 nucleotides are TGCAGTGCTAGAGATGTAAGACAGGCGGCCCACACTGAAGCTTTCTTT.

This clonotype was picked up a small number of times. The chain combines TRBV6-5 with TRBJ2-1, with 8 bases aligning to TRBD2. V gave up 2 bases and J gave up 2 bases; unmatched junction bases: 2. Per germline, CDR1 MNHEY and CDR2 SVGAGI. The CDR3 spans 15 residues. CDR3 bases: TGTGCCAGCAGTTACGCGGGAGGACCCTACAATGAGCAGTTCTTC. Translated: CASSYAGGPYNEQFF.

This clonotype was counted between two and nine times. The chain carries TRBV9 and TRBJ2-3; 7 bases match TRBD2. V lost 2 bases, J lost 4 bases, and 16 bases stayed unmatched. This CDR3 contains 18 residues. Germline CDR1 reads SGDLS; CDR2 reads YYNGEE. Written as DNA, the CDR3 is TGTGCCAGCAGCGTTCGGCCAGCGGGGACCCTGGGTGCAGATACGCAGTATTTT. Its protein product is CASSVRPAGTLGADTQYF.

This sequence joins TRBV29-1 and TRBJ2-3; D is unclear. CDR1 and CDR2 (germline): SQVTM, ANQGSEA. Trimming left V 5 bases short and J 2 bases short, with 5 bases between. This CDR3 has 11 residues. Here the CDR3 reads CSVQVTDTQYF. The CDR3 DNA reads TGCAGCGTTCAGGTCACAGATACGCAGTATTTT.

The rearrangement links TRBV28 to TRBJ2-5, with a tentative D call TRBD1 (6 bases). This CDR3 is 14 amino acids long. V was shortened by 4 bases and J by 1 base, with 10 bases between the two germline ends. Per germline, CDR1 MDHEN and CDR2 SYDVKM. For the CDR3, the DNA is TGTGCCAGCAGTTCCACAGGGCCCCAAGAGACCCAGTACTTC. Its protein is CASSSTGPQETQYF.